Shown below are 2 T cell receptor beta chains from a single sample sequenced in a study of prognosis after radiotherapy for stage I lung cancer (dated by TCRdb to the early 2020s). The sequencer was an Illumina HiSeq 3000. The TCR beta CDR3 region was amplified from genomic DNA by two rounds of multiplex PCR. In the first PCR round, primers specific to each TRBV and TRBJ gene were used, and the primer sequences were filed in Chinese patent CN105087789A. The public reads were reprocessed in TCRdb via fastp at Q25 and MiXCR, keeping in-frame beta chains. Here each entry gathers all rows of one CDR3 protein and keeps the most common genes and DNA. This sample has roughly 13,000 distinct CDR3 sequences in its table, and approximately 33% of those were observed once. Jointly, the top ten make up 25% to 35% of the sample. Sequenced material: PBMCs, taken before or after stereotactic body radiation therapy (not recorded which). These receptors came from a donor of 50 years or more with non-small cell lung cancer.

This clonotype was detected ten times or more. The chain is built from TRBV5-1 and TRBJ2-3; 10 nucleotides agree with TRBD2. CDR3 length: 17 amino acids. Germline assignment: CDR1 SGHRS and CDR2 YFSETQ. The V segment lost 7 bases and the J segment 6 bases; nucleotides outside the gene matches: 17. CDR3 sequence (DNA): TGCGCCAGCGGGGGGGAACCGGGACTAGCGCTTCTTGATACGCAGTATTTT. As protein: CASGGEPGLALLDTQYF.

This clonotype was counted at least ten times. This chain links TRBV28 with TRBJ1-2; D unresolved. Germline-derived CDR1 and CDR2 are MDHEN and SYDVKM. This CDR3 comprises 12 residues. V lost 7 bases, J lost 2 bases, and 8 bases lay in between. Here the CDR3 DNA reads TGTGCCAGCACGGACCCCAACTATGGCTACACCTTC. This gives the protein CASTDPNYGYTF.